This is a list of T cell receptor beta chains from one sample in a study of metastatic and nonmetastatic thyroid tumors. TCRdb re-clonotyped the PCR reads via MiXCR. Among nearly 25,000 clones, about an eighth were seen once, and the ten largest hold roughly 13%. Sequencing was carried out using blood. The receptors shown here come from a female donor with papillary thyroid cancer or a benign thyroid nodule (not recorded which). Some clones in this sample may be carry-over from other donors' samples. The CDR3 runs from the conserved cysteine through the conserved F or W.

V	J	CDR3
TRBV5-1	TRBJ2-1	CASSLGTSGTLYEQFF
TRBV28	TRBJ2-5	CASSPRDMRKETQYF
TRBV6-2/TRBV6-3	TRBJ2-7	CASTRTDRGEQYF
TRBV28	TRBJ2-7	CASSNPAPGYEQYF
TRBV6-1	TRBJ1-1	CASSDKQGEGAEAFF
TRBV5-1	TRBJ2-3	CASSRGADTQYF
TRBV28	TRBJ2-7	CASGRQGLSYEQYF
TRBV11-2	TRBJ1-4	CASSSTRGAGEKLFF
TRBV4-1	TRBJ2-1	CASSLHYGEVSYNEQFF
TRBV28	TRBJ1-2	CASSPAPDSNYGYTF
TRBV20-1	TRBJ1-5	CSARLRGSNQPQHF
TRBV28	TRBJ2-7	CASTTAGSRGERYF
TRBV6-1	TRBJ1-2	CASSGSTGGAKDGYTF
TRBV5-5	TRBJ1-5	CASSLGQDSNQPQHF
TRBV20-1	TRBJ2-1	CSARGLAGGRSYNEQFF
TRBV7-9	TRBJ2-7	CASSPGTGGVYEQYF
TRBV19	TRBJ1-2	CASSKTGDLYGYTF
TRBV2	TRBJ1-1	CASSEIQNTEAFF
TRBV27	TRBJ2-1	CASTKAPGQGYNEQFF
TRBV13	TRBJ2-1	CASSLSGRGREQFF
TRBV7-9	TRBJ1-2	CASSLDWDRGTGYTF
TRBV20-1	TRBJ2-3	CSASLGLAETDTQYF
TRBV11-2	TRBJ2-7	CASSLSHGAYEQYF
TRBV4-2	TRBJ1-3	CASSQVPGPAIVGNTIYF
TRBV9	TRBJ1-2	CASSAVGGANGYTF
TRBV18	TRBJ2-3	CASSLTGPPRDTQYF
TRBV7-9	TRBJ2-5	CASSTFTRGGETQYF
TRBV6-1	TRBJ2-1	CASRLAGPYNEQFF
TRBV14	TRBJ2-3	CASSRIIGKGTDTQYF
TRBV10-3	TRBJ2-1	CAIGTLSSYNEQFF
TRBV5-1	TRBJ2-7	CASSLTANSYEQYF